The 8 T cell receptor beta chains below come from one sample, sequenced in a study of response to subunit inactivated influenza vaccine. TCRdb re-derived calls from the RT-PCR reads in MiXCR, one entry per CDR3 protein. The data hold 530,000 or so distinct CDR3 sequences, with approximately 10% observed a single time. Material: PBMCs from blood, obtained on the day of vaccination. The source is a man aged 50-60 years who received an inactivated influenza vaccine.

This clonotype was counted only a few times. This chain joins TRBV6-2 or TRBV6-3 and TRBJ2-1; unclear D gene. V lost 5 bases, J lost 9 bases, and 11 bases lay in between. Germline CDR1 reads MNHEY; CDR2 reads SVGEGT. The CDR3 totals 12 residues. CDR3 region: CASSEDLIEQFF. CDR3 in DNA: TGTGCCAGCAGTGAGGACCTCATTGAGCAGTTCTTC.

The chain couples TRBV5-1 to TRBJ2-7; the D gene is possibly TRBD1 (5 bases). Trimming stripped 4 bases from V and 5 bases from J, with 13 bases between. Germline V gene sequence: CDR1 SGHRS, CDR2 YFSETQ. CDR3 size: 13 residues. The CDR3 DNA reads TGCGCCAGCAGCAGTCAGGGCTTCCACGAGCAGTACTTC. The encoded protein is CASSSQGFHEQYF.

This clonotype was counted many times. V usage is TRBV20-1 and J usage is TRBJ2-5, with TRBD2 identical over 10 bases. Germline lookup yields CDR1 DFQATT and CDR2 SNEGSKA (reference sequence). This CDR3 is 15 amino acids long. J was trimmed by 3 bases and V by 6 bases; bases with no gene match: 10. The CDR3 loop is CSAKRLAGLEETQYF. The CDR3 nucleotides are TGCAGTGCAAAAAGACTAGCGGGTTTGGAAGAGACCCAGTACTTC.

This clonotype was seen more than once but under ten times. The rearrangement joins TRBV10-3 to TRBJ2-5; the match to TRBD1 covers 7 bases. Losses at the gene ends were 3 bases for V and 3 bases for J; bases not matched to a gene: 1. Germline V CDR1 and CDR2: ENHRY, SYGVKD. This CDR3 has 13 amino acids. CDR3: CAISDTGEETQYF. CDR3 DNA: TGTGCCATCAGTGATACAGGGGAAGAGACCCAGTACTTC.

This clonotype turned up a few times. DNA of the CDR3: TGTGCCAGCAGTGAAAATATGATGGGGGGTAGCGGTAATGAGCAGTTCTTC. Amino acid sequence: CASSENMMGGSGNEQFF. The V and J genes are TRBV6-1 and TRBJ2-1, with D possibly TRBD2 on 6 matching bases. The CDR3 extends over 17 amino acids. Looked up from germline, CDR1 is MNHNS and CDR2 is SASEGT. The V end lost 2 bases, the J end lost 7 bases, and 21 bases lay between the germline ends.

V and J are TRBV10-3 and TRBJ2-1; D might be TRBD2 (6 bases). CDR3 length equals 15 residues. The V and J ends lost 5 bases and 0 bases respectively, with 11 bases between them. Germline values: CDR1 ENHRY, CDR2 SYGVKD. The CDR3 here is CAISSGRSSYNEQFF. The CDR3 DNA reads TGTGCCATCAGTAGCGGGCGAAGCTCCTACAATGAGCAGTTCTTC.

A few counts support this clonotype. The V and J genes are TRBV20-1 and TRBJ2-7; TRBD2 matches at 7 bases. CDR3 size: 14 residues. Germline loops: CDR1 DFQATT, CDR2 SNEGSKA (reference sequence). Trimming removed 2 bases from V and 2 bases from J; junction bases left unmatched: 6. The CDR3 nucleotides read TGCAGTGCTAGACGGCGGGAGTACACCTACGAGCAGTACTTC. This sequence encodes CSARRREYTYEQYF.

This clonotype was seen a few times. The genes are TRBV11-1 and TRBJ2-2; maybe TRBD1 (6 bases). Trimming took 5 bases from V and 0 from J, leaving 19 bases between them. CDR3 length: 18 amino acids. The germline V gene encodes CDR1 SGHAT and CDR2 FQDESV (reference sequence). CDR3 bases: TGTGCCAGCAGCCGGTGGCCGGGGACACCGTCGAACACCGGGGAGCTGTTTTTT. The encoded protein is CASSRWPGTPSNTGELFF.